What follows are 21 T cell receptor beta chains derived from one specimen sequenced in a study of type 1 and type 2 diabetes patients. PCR was run on genomic DNA. The TCR beta CDR3 region was amplified using 30 forward and 13 reverse primers. MiXCR was run by TCRdb on the multiplex PCR reads, yielding one entry per CDR3 protein. The sample lists about 250,000 distinct CDR3 sequences; 40% to 50% were seen once. Sequencing was performed on peripheral blood mononuclear cells (PBMCs). The receptors shown here come from a man younger than 35 with type 2 diabetes.

The chain is built from TRBV10-1 and TRBJ1-5; D possibly corresponds to TRBD1 (6 bases). Deletions cut 4 bases from V and 8 bases from J, with 15 bases between. The CDR3 spans 14 residues. Germline assignment: CDR1 WNHNN and CDR2 SYGVQD (reference sequence). DNA of the CDR3: TGCGCCAGCAGTGCCGCAGGGGTGAAAGAGCCCCAGCATTTT. Residues: CASSAAGVKEPQHF.

The chain is built from TRBV25-1 and TRBJ1-4; D not resolved. There are 15 residues in the CDR3. Trimming took 2 bases from V and 9 from J, leaving 16 bases between them. CDR1 is MGHDK, CDR2 SYGVNS, per germline. CDR3 DNA: TGTGCCAGCAGTGAACGCGGCAGGTCAGGTAAAAAACTGTTTTTT. Translation: CASSERGRSGKKLFF.

This clonotype showed up just a few times. The V call is TRBV12-3 or TRBV12-4, the J call TRBJ1-6, with D possibly TRBD1 on 5 matching bases. The CDR3 covers 17 residues. Trimming removed 1 base from V and 1 base from J, with 11 bases in between. CDR3 DNA sequence: TGTGCCAGCAGTTTAGTAAGGGGAAGTTCCTATAATTCACCCCTCCACTTT. Translating gives CASSLVRGSSYNSPLHF.

V and J are TRBV24-1 and TRBJ1-3; 7 nucleotides match TRBD1. This CDR3 is 15 amino acids long. The V gene end was trimmed by 10 bases and the J gene end by 0 bases; junction bases not matched to a gene: 8. From germline, CDR1 is KGHDR and CDR2 SFDVKD. DNA of the CDR3: TGTGCCACGACAACAGGGGTTCACTCTGGAAACACCATATATTTT. Translating gives CATTTGVHSGNTIYF.

As to this clonotype: This sequence may be a read error, since a much larger clone differs from it by one base. This sequence joins TRBV15 and TRBJ1-6, with a possible D match to TRBD1 (5 bases). V was clipped by 3 bases and J by 7 bases, with 16 bases between them. Per germline, CDR1 LNHNV and CDR2 YYDKDF (reference sequence). This CDR3 spans 16 amino acids. As DNA, the CDR3 is TGTGCCACCAGCAGGATCTCCTACAGGCCCAATTCACCCCTCCACTTT. This encodes CATSRISYRPNSPLHF.

The table lists this clonotype with a count of one. V usage is TRBV12-5 and J usage is TRBJ2-2; D call uncertain. V was trimmed by 8 bases and J by 6 bases, leaving 10 bases between them. In germline, CDR1 is LGHNT, CDR2 FRNRAP. The CDR3 has 12 amino acids. The CDR3 reads CASRNGPGELFF. The CDR3 DNA follows: TGTGCTAGTAGGAACGGACCCGGGGAGCTGTTTTTT.

This chain joins TRBV29-1 and TRBJ2-6; 8 nucleotides line up with TRBD2. The CDR3 has 16 amino acids. With V trimmed by 7 bases and J by 0 bases, 8 bases remained unmatched. Germline CDR1 is SQVTM and CDR2 is ANQGSEA. The CDR3 DNA sequence: TGCAGCGCTTTCCTAGCGGGCAGCTCTGGGGCCAACGTCCTGACTTTC. Its protein is CSAFLAGSSGANVLTF.

In this sample, this clonotype turned up a few times. V gene TRBV10-3 combines with J gene TRBJ1-1; 9 bases match TRBD1. Germline-derived CDR1 and CDR2 are ENHRY and SYGVKD. This CDR3 comprises 17 residues. Trimming at V came to 6 bases and at J to 0 bases, leaving 11 bases not matched to a gene. The CDR3 is CAIRATGGQGVNTEAFF. DNA for the CDR3: TGTGCCATCAGAGCAACAGGGGGCCAAGGTGTGAACACTGAAGCTTTCTTT.

V is TRBV28 and J is TRBJ2-7; a possible D gene is TRBD1 (6 bases). Trimming pared 9 bases from V and 0 bases from J, leaving 18 bases between. Germline V gives CDR1 MDHEN, CDR2 SYDVKM. The CDR3 has 15 residues. The DNA for the CDR3 is TGTGCCAGTCTCGCCCACTGGGACAACTCCTACGAGCAGTACTTC. Translated: CASLAHWDNSYEQYF.

This clonotype was observed many times. This chain uses TRBV10-3 with TRBJ2-7; D is ambiguous. Trimming pared 7 bases from V and 3 bases from J, leaving 13 bases between. The CDR3 spans 13 residues. Germline CDR1 ENHRY, CDR2 SYGVKD. In DNA form, the CDR3 reads TGTGCCATCAACGATGGGTCCCGCTACGAGCAGTACTTC. Translating gives CAINDGSRYEQYF.

The gene calls are TRBV2 and TRBJ2-5, with D tentatively TRBD1 (5 bases). The assigned J gene may be wrong: the sequence end matches TRBJ2-7 better. Germline V gene lookup returns CDR1 SNHLY and CDR2 FYNNEI. The CDR3 length is 14 residues. The CDR3 spells CASSRSRGSYEQYF. CDR3 nucleotide sequence: TGTGCCAGCAGCCGAAGTAGGGGTTCCTACGAGCAGTACTTC.

This rearrangement joins TRBV7-9 to TRBJ2-5, with 7 bases matching TRBD2. In germline, CDR1 is SEHNR, CDR2 FQNEAQ (reference sequence). V was clipped by 5 bases and J by 7 bases; unmatched bases: 25. The CDR3 contains 19 residues. The DNA for the CDR3 is TGTGCCAGCAGCCTAACCGGGAAACCAAGAGCGGGATCCCTAGCGACCCAGTACTTC. Translation: CASSLTGKPRAGSLATQYF.

This clonotype was observed a few times. The chain links TRBV6-6 to TRBJ2-7; no clear D. The germline V gene has CDR1 MNHNY and CDR2 SVGAGI (reference sequence). The V gene lost 6 bases and the J gene lost 3 bases, with 9 bases spanning the gap. The CDR3 is 12 residues long. The CDR3 DNA reads TGTGCCAGCAGCGCCGGGCTCTACGAGCAGTACTTC. Translating it yields CASSAGLYEQYF.

This clonotype was counted at least ten times. The chain employs TRBV2 and TRBJ2-2; maybe TRBD1 (6 bases). V was clipped by 3 bases and J by 5 bases, with 19 bases between them. This CDR3 is built from 17 residues. Germline V gene lookup returns CDR1 SNHLY and CDR2 FYNNEI. CDR3 sequence (DNA): TGTGCCAGCAGTGATATTAAGGTGGAAGGGGGAACCGGGGAGCTGTTTTTT. Its protein is CASSDIKVEGGTGELFF.

This sequence joins TRBV29-1 and TRBJ2-7; 8 bases agree with TRBD1. The CDR3 spans 15 residues. Germline V gene data show CDR1 as SQVTM and CDR2 as ANQGSEA. The J segment lost 0 bases and the V segment lost 4 bases, leaving 8 bases of the junction unmatched. The CDR3 is CSVVGGTGSSYEQYF. The CDR3 DNA follows: TGCAGCGTTGTAGGGGGGACAGGAAGCTCCTACGAGCAGTACTTC.

The chain is built from TRBV4-2 and TRBJ2-1; 9 positions agree with TRBD2. The junction had 2 bases not matched to a gene; V was cut back by 1 base and J by 4 bases. CDR1 and CDR2 from the germline V gene are LGHNA and YNFKEQ. The CDR3 is made up of 15 amino acids. CDR3 sequence reads: CASSQGGGAYNEQFF. CDR3 in DNA: TGTGCCAGCAGCCAAGGCGGGGGGGCATACAATGAGCAGTTCTTC.

This sequence joins TRBV4-1 and TRBJ2-1, with 7 bases identical to TRBD1. This CDR3 is built from 17 residues. Germline V gene sequence: CDR1 MGHRA, CDR2 YSYEKL. Germline trimming cut 0 bases from V and 0 bases from J; bases unmatched to any gene: 5. CDR3 region: CASSQDQRGHSYNEQFF. As DNA, the CDR3 is TGCGCCAGCAGCCAAGATCAGAGGGGGCACTCCTACAATGAGCAGTTCTTC.

This chain joins TRBV25-1 and TRBJ2-6; D is unresolved. This CDR3 is built from 17 residues. Germline V CDR1 and CDR2: MGHDK, SYGVNS. The ends were cut back, 6 bases at V and 0 bases at J, with 15 bases in the middle. The CDR3 nucleotides read TGTGCCAGCAGCCAAGTGTCAGGTTTCTCTGGGGCCAACGTCCTGACTTTC. This translates into CASSQVSGFSGANVLTF. The full variable domain, its missing parts supplied by reference TRBV25-1 and TRBJ2-6, is EADIYQTPRYLVIGTGKKITLECSQTMGHDKMYWYQQDPGMELHLIHYSYGVNSTEKGDLSSESTVSRIRTEHFPLTLESARPSHTSQYLCASSQVSGFSGANVLTFGAGSRLTVL.

The chain links TRBV7-6 to TRBJ2-7, with 8 nucleotides matching TRBD2. J was trimmed by 2 bases and V by 2 bases; bases with no gene match: 2. The CDR3 totals 14 residues. Germline V lookup: CDR1 SGHVS, CDR2 FNYEAQ. CDR3 sequence reads: CASSLNSGTYEQYF. DNA of the CDR3: TGTGCCAGCAGCTTAAATAGCGGGACCTACGAGCAGTACTTC.

This chain connects TRBV28 to TRBJ2-5; no firm D call. The CDR3 has 13 residues. Trimming removed 9 bases from V and 5 bases from J, with 16 bases in between. Germline V gene sequence: CDR1 MDHEN, CDR2 SYDVKM. The CDR3 loop reads CASSIGYRETQYF. CDR3 nucleotide sequence: TGTGCCAGTAGTATTGGATACCGGGAGACCCAGTACTTC.

Worth noting for this clonotype: The junction does not match germline at one end; this may be a read error. V and J are TRBV10-3 and TRBJ2-3, with D uncertain. From germline, CDR1 is ENHRY and CDR2 SYGVKD. The CDR3 spans 12 residues. CDR3 nucleotides: TGTGCCACCAGTGGTCAATCCAATACGCAGTATTTT. Translated, it gives CATSGQSNTQYF.